Following are 4 T cell receptor beta chains from one sample sequenced in a study of shared T cell receptors in the human thymus. The assay was immunoSEQ multiplex PCR, and TCRdb's table has in-frame clones only and misses some. The sample consists of 640,000 or so clones, about 87% of them appearing once. The data also belong to a second study, concerning human thymus T cells.

The sequenced material came from thymocytes. These receptors came from a boy under two years old with a congenital heart defect.

The chain joins TRBV10-2 to TRBJ2-5; 12 nucleotides agree with TRBD1. With V trimmed by 8 bases and J by 2 bases, 3 bases remained unmatched. The CDR3 is 14 amino acids. Germline assignment: CDR1 WSHSY and CDR2 SAAADI. CDR3 in DNA: TGCGCCAGCCGGGACAGGGGGCGACAAGAGACCCAGTACTTC. Protein product: CASRDRGRQETQYF.

V and J are TRBV6-1 and TRBJ1-4; TRBD1 is a possible D gene (6 bases). V lost 4 bases and J lost 7, with 22 bases in between. The CDR3 extends over 17 amino acids. Germline-derived CDR1 and CDR2 are MNHNS and SASEGT. CDR3 in amino acids: CASSGGVDRDISEKLFF. CDR3 bases: TGTGCCAGCAGTGGAGGAGTGGACCGGGACATAAGTGAAAAACTGTTTTTT.

The chain carries TRBV7-9 and TRBJ2-4, with D tentatively TRBD2 (6 bases). The CDR3 runs to 13 residues. Germline CDR1 reads SEHNR; CDR2 reads FQNEAQ (reference sequence). The V end lost 5 bases, the J end lost 3 bases, and 8 bases lay between the germline ends. CDR3 region: CASSRDFKNIQYF. The CDR3 DNA reads as TGTGCCAGCAGCCGGGACTTCAAAAACATTCAGTACTTC.

This clone was observed once. The chain couples TRBV19 to TRBJ1-1; D unresolved. Trimming stripped 4 bases from V and 0 bases from J, with 12 bases between. This CDR3 contains 15 residues. CDR1 is LNHDA, CDR2 SQIVND, per germline (reference sequence). CDR3 DNA: TGTGCCAGTAGTACTGTCGACTCCGTGAACACTGAAGCTTTCTTT. Amino acids: CASSTVDSVNTEAFF.